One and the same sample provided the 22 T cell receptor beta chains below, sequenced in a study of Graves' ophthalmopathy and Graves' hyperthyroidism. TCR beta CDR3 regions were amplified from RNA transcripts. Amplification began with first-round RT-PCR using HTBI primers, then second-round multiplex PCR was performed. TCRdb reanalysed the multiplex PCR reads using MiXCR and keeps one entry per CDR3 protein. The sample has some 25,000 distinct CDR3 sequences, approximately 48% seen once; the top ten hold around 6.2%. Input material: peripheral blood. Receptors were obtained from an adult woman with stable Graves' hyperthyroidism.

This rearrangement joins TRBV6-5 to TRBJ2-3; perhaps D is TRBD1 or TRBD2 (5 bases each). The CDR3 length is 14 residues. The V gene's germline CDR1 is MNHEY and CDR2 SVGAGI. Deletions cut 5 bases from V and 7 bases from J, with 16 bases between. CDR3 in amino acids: CASSERGRTHTQYF. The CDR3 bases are TGTGCCAGCAGTGAAAGGGGACGGACCCATACGCAGTATTTT.

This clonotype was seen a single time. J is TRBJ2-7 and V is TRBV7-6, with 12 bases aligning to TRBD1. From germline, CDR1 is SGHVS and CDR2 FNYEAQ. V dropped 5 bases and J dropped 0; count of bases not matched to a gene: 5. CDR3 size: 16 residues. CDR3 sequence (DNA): TGTGCCAGCAGCGGGACAGGGGGCCTGAGCTCCTACGAGCAGTACTTC. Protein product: CASSGTGGLSSYEQYF.

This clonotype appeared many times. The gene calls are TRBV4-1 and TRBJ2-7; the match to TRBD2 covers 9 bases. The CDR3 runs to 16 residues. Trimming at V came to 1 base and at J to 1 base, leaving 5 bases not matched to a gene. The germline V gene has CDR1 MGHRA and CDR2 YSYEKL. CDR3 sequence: CASSQVGLAGSYEQYF. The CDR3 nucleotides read TGCGCCAGCAGCCAAGTCGGGCTAGCGGGGTCCTACGAGCAGTACTTC.

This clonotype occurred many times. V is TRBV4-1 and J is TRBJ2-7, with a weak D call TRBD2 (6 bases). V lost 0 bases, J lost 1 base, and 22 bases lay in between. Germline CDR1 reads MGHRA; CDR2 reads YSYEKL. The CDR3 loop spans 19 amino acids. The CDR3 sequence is CASSQEYSGTDNLSYEQYF. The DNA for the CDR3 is TGCGCCAGCAGCCAAGAATATAGCGGAACGGATAATCTGTCCTACGAGCAGTACTTC.

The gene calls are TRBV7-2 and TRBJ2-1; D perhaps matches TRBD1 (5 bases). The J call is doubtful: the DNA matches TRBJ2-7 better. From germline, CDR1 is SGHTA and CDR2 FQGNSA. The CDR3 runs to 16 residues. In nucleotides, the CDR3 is TGTGCCAGCAGCTTAGCCACAGCATGGCAGGGCAATGAGCAGTACTTC. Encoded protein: CASSLATAWQGNEQYF.

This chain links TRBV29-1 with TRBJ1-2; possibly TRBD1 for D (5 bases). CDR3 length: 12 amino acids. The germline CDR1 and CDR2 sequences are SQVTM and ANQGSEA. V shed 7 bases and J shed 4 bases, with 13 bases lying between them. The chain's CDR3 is CSAWGSLYGYTF. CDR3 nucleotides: TGCAGCGCCTGGGGGTCCCTCTATGGCTACACCTTC.

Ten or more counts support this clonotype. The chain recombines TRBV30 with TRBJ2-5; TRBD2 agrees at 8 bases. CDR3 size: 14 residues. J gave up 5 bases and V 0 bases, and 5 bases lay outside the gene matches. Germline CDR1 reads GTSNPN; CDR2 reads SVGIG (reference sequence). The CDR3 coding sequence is TGTGCCTGGAGTGTCCCAGCGGGAGTTGAGACCCAGTACTTC. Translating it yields CAWSVPAGVETQYF.

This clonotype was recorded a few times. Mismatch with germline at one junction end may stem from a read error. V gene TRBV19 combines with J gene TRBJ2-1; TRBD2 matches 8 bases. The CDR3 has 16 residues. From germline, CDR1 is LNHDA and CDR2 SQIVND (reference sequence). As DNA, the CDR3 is TGTGCCGGTACCCGAACGGGAGGGCTACCCTACAATGGGCAGTTCTTC. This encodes CAGTRTGGLPYNGQFF.

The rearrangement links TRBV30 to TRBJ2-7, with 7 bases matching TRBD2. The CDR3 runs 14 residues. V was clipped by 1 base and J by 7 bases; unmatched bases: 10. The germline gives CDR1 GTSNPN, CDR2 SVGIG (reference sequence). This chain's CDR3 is CAWSGGGSAQEQYF. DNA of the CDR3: TGTGCCTGGAGTGGGGGGGGGTCTGCTCAAGAGCAGTACTTC. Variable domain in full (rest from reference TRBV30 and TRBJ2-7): SQTIHQWPATLVQPVGSPLSLECTVEGTSNPNLYWYRQAAGRGLQLLFYSVGIGQISSEVPQNLSASRPQDRQFILSSKKLLLSDSGFYLCAWSGGGSAQEQYFGPGTRLTVT.

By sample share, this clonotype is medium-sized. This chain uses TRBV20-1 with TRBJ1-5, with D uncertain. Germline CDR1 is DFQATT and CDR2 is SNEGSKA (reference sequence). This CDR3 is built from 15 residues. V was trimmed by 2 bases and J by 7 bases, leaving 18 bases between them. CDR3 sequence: CSARIRQANKQPQHF. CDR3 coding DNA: TGCAGTGCTAGAATCAGGCAGGCAAATAAACAGCCCCAGCATTTT.

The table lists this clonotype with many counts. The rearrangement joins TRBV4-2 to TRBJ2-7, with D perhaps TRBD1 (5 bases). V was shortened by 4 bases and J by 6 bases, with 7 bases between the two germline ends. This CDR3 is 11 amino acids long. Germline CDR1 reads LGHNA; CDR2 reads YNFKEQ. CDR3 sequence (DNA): TGTGCCAGCAGCCTGGGGCTCGAGCAGTACTTC. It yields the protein CASSLGLEQYF.

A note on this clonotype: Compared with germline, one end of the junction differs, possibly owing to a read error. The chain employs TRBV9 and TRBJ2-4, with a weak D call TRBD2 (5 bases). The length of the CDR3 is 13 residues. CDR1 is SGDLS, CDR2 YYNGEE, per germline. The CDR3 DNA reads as TGTGCCATCAGCGCAGGACTCAAAAACATTCAGTACTTC. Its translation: CAISAGLKNIQYF.

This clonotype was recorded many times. The CDR3 here is CASGLGGSNQPQHF. The DNA of the CDR3 is TGTGCCAGCGGCCTGGGTGGGAGCAATCAGCCCCAGCATTTT. The chain carries TRBV28 and TRBJ1-5; D unclear. Per germline, CDR1 MDHEN and CDR2 SYDVKM. With 8 bases removed from V and 1 base from J, the gap between germline ends came to 12 bases. There are 14 residues in the CDR3.

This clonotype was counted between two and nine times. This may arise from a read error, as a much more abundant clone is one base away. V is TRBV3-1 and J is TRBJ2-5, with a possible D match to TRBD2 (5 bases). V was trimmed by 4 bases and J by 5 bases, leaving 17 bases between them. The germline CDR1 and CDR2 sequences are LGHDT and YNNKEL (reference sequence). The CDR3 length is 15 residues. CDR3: CASSPSIEGGETQYF. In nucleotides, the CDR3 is TGTGCCAGCAGCCCTAGCATTGAGGGTGGGGAGACCCAGTACTTC.

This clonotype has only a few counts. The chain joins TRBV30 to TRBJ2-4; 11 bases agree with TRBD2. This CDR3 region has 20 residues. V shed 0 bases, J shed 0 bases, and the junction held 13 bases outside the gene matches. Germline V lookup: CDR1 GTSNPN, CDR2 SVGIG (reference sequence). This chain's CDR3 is CAWSVQGGLAEQLAKNIQYF. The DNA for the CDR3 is TGTGCCTGGAGTGTACAGGGGGGACTAGCGGAACAACTAGCCAAAAACATTCAGTACTTC.

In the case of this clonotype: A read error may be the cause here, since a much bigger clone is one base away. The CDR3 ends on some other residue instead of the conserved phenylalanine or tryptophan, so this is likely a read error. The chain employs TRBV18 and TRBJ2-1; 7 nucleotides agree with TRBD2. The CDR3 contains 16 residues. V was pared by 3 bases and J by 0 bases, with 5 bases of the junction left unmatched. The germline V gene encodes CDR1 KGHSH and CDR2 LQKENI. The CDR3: CASSPGSGSSYNEQFY. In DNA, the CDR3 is TGTGCCAGCTCACCGGGTAGCGGGTCCTCCTACAATGAGCAGTTCTAC.

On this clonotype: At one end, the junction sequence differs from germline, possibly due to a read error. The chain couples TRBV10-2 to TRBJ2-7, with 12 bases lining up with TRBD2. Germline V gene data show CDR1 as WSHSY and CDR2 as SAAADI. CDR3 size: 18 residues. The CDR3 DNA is TGCGCCAGCAGTGAGTATCTACTAGCGGGAGGACCCTTCTACGAGCCGTACTTC. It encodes CASSEYLLAGGPFYEPYF.

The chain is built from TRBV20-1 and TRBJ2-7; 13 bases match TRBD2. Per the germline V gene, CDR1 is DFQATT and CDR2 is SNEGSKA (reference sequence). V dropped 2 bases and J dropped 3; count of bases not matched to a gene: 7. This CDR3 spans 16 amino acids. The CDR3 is CSARQWTSGSRYEQYF. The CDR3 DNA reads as TGCAGTGCTAGACAATGGACTAGCGGGAGCCGCTACGAGCAGTACTTC.

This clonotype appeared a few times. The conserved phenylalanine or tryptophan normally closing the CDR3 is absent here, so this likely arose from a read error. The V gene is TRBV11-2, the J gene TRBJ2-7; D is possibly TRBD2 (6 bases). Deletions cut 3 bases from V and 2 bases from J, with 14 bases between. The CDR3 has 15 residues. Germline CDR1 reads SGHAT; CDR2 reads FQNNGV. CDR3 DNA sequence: TGTGCCAGCAGCTTGGGACTGATGAGCGCCTACGAGCAGTACCTC. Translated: CASSLGLMSAYEQYL.

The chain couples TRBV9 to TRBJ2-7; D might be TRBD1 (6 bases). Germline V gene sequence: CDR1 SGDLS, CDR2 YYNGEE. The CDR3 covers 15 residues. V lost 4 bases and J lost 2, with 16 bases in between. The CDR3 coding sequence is TGTGCCAGCAGCACCCAGGGGACGGATGCCTACGAGCAGTACTTC. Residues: CASSTQGTDAYEQYF.

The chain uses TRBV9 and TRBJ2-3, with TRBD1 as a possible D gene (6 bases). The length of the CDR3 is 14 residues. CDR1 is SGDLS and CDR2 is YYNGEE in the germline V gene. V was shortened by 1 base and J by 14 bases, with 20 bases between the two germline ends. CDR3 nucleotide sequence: TGTGCCAGCAGCGTAAGGGGGATCACAGGTACGAGGTATTTT. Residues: CASSVRGITGTRYF.

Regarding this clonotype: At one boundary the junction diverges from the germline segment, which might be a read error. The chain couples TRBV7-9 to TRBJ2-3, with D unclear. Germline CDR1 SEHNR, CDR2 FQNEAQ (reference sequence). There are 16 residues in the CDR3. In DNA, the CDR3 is TGTACCAGCAGCTCACCCCATGTGGGGAGCACAGATACGCAGTATTTT. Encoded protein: CTSSSPHVGSTDTQYF.